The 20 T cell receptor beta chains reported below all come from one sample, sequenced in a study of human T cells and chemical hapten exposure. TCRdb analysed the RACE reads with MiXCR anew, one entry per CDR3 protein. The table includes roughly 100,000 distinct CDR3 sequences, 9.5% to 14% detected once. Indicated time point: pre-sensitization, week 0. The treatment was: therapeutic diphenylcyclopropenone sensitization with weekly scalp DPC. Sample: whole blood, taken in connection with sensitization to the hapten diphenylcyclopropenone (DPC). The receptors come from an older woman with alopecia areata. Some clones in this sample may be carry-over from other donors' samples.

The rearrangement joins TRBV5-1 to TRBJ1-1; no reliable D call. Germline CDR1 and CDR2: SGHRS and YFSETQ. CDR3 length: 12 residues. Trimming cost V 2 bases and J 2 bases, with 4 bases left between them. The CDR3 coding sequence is TGCGCCAGCAGCTTTGATAACACTGAAGCTTTCTTT. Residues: CASSFDNTEAFF.

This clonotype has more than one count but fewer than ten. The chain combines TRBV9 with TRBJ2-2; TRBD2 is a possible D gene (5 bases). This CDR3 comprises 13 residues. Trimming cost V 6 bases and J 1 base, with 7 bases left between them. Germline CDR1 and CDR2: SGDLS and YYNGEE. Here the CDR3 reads CASNGGNTGELFF. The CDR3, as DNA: TGTGCCAGCAATGGAGGGAACACCGGGGAGCTGTTTTTT.

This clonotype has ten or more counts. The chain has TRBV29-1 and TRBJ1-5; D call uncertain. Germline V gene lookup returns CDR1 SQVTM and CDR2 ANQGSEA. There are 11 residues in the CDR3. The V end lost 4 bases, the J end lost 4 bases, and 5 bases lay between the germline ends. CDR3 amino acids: CSVGQNQPQHF. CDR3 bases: TGCAGCGTTGGGCAAAATCAGCCCCAGCATTTT.

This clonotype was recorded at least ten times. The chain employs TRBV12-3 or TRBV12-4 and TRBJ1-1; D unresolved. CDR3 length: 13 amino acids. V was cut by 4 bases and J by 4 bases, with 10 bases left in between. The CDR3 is CASSSWGGTEAFF. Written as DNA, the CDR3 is TGTGCCAGCAGTTCGTGGGGAGGCACTGAAGCTTTCTTT.

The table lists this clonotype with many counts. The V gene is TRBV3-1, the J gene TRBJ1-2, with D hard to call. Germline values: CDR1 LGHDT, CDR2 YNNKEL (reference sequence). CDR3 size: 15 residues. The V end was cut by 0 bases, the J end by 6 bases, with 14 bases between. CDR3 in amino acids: CASSQDLAGTNGYTF. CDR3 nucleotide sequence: TGTGCCAGCAGCCAAGATCTTGCGGGTACGAATGGCTACACCTTC. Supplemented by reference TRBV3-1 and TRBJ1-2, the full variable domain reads DTAVSQTPKYLVTQMGNDKSIKCEQNLGHDTMYWYKQDSKKFLKIMFSYNNKELIINETVPNRFSPKSPDKAHLNLHINSLELGDSAVYFCASSQDLAGTNGYTFGSGTRLTVV.

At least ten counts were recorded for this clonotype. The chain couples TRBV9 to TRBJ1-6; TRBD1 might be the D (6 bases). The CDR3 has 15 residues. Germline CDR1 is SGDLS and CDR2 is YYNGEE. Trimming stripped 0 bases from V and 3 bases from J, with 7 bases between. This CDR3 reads CASSVGTDYNSPLHF. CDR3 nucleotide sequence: TGTGCCAGCAGCGTAGGGACAGACTATAATTCACCCCTCCACTTT.

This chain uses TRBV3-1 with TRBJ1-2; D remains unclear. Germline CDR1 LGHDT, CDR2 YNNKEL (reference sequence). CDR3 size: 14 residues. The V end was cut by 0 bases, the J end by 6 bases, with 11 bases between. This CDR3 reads CASSQDGRYNGYTF. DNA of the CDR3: TGTGCCAGCAGCCAAGACGGTCGGTACAATGGCTACACCTTC.

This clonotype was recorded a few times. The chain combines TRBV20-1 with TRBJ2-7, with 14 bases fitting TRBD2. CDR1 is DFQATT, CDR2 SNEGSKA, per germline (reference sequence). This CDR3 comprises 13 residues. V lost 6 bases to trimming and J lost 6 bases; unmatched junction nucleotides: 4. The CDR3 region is CSAPGLAGVEQYF. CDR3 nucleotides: TGCAGTGCGCCGGGACTAGCGGGGGTCGAGCAGTACTTC.

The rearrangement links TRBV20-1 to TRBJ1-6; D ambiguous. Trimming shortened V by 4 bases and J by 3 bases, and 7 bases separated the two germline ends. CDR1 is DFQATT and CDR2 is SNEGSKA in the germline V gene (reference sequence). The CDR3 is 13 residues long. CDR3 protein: CSAIADYNSPLHF. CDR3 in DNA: TGCAGTGCTATCGCAGACTATAATTCACCCCTCCACTTT.

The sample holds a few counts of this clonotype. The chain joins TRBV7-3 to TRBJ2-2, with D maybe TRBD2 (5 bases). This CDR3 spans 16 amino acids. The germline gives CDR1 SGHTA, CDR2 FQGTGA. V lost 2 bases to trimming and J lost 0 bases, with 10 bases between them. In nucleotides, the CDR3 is TGTGCCAGCAGCTTACCTAGCCCCACGAACACCGGGGAGCTGTTTTTT. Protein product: CASSLPSPTNTGELFF.

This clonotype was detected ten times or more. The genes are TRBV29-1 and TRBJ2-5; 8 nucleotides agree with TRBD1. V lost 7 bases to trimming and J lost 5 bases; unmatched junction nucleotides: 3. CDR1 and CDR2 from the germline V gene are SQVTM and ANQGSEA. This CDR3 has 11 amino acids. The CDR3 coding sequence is TGCAGCGGACAGGGGCTTGAGACCCAGTACTTC. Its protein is CSGQGLETQYF. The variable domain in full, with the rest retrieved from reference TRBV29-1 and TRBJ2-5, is SAVISQKPSRDICQRGTSLTIQCQVDSQVTMMFWYRQQPGQSLTLIATANQGSEATYESGFVIDKFPISRPNLTFSTLTVSNMSPEDSSIYLCSGQGLETQYFGPGTRLLVL.

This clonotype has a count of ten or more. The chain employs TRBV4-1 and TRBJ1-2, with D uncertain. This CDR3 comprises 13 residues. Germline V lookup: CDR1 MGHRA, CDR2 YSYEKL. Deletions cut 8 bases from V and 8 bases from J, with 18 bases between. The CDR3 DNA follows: TGCGCCAGCTCTCACGGCACCGGTCCCGGCTACACCTTC. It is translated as CASSHGTGPGYTF.

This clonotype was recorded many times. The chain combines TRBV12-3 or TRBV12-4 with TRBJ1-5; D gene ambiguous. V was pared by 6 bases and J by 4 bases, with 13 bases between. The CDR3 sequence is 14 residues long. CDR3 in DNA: TGTGCCAGCAGCCCGAACGTGGGGAATCAGCCCCAGCATTTT. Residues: CASSPNVGNQPQHF.

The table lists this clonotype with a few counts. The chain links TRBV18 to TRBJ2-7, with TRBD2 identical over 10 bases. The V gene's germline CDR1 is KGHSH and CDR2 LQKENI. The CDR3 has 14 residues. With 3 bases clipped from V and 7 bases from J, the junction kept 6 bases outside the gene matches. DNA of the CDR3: TGTGCCAGCTCACCTACTAGCGGGGTTCGGGAGCAGTACTTC. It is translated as CASSPTSGVREQYF.

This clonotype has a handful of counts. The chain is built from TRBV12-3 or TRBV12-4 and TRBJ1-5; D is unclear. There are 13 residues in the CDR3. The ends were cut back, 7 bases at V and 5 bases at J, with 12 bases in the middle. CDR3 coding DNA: TGTGCCAGCACTCACACCGGGTATCAGCCCCAGCATTTT. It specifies CASTHTGYQPQHF.

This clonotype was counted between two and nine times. CDR3 nucleotides: TGTGCCAGCAGTTTAGCCCTAGCGGGCGCAGATACGCAGTATTTT. It translates to CASSLALAGADTQYF. V is TRBV12-3 or TRBV12-4 and J is TRBJ2-3, with 8 bases that match TRBD2. V lost 0 bases and J lost 4; bases outside the gene matches: 3. The CDR3 length is 15 residues.

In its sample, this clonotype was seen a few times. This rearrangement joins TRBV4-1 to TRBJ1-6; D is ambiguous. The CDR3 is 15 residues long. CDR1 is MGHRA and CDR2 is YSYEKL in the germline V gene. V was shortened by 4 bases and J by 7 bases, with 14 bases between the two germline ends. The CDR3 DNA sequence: TGCGCCAGCAGCCTGGTGGGGAGGAGGAATTCACCCCTCCACTTT. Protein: CASSLVGRRNSPLHF.

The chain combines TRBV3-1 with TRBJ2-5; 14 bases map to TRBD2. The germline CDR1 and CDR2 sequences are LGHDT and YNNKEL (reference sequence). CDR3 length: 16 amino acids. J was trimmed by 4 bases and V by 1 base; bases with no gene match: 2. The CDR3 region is CASSQGLAGGIETQYF. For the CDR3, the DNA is TGTGCCAGCAGCCAAGGACTAGCGGGGGGGATAGAGACCCAGTACTTC.

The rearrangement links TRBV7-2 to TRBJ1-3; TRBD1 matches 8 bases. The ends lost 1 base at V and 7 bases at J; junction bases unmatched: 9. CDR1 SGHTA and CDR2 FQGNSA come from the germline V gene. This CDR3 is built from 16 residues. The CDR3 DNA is TGTGCCAGCAGCTTAGGGCAGGGGGCGTTGAGGAACACCATATATTTT. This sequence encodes CASSLGQGALRNTIYF.

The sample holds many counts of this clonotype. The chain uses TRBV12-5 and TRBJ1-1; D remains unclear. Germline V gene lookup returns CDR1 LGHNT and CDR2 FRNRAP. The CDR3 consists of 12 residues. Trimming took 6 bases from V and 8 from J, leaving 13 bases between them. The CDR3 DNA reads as TGTGCTAGTGGGCCCCCGTCCGGGGAAGCTTTCTTT. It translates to CASGPPSGEAFF.